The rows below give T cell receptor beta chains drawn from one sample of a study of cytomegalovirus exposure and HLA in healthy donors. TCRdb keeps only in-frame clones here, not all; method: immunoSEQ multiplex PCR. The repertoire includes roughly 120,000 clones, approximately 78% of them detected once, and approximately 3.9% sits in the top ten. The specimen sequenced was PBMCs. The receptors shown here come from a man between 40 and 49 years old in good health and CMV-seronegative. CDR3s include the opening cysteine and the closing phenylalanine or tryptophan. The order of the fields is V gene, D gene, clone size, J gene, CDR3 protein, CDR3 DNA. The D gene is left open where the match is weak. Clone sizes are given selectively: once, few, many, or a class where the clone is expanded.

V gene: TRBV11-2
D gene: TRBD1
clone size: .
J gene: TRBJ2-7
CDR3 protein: CASSSGTGLPEQYF
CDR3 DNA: TGTGCCAGCAGTTCCGGGACAGGGTTGCCCGAGCAGTACTTC

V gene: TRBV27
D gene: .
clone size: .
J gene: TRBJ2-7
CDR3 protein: CASSSEGAPPFYEQYF
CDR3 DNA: TGTGCCAGCAGTTCTGAAGGGGCCCCCCCTTTCTACGAGCAGTACTTC

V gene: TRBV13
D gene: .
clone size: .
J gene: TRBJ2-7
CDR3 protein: CASSQAGGSYEQYF
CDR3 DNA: TGTGCCAGCAGCCAAGCCGGGGGATCCTACGAGCAGTACTTC

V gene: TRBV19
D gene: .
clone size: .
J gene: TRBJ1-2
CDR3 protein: CASSRAGANYGYTF
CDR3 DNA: TGTGCCAGTAGCAGGGCAGGGGCTAACTATGGCTACACCTTC

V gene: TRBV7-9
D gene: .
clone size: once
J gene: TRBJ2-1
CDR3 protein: CASSLDQSYNEQFF
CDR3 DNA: TGTGCCAGCAGCTTAGACCAGTCCTACAATGAGCAGTTCTTC

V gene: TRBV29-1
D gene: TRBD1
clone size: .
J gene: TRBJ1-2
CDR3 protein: CSVGRGTGTYGYTF
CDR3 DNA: TGCAGCGTGGGGAGAGGGACAGGGACCTATGGCTACACCTTC

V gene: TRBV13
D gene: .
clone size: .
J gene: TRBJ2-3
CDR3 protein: CASSIPGGPTDTQYF
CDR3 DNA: TGTGCCAGCAGCATTCCGGGGGGCCCCACAGATACGCAGTATTTT

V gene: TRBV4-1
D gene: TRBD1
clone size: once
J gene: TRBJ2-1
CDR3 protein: CASSHPTGRNEQLF
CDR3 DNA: TGCGCCAGCAGCCATCCGACAGGGCGCAATGAGCAGCTCTTC

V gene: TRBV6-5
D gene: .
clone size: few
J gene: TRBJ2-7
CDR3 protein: CASSLQYTYEQYF
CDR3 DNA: TGTGCCAGCAGTTTACAGTATACCTACGAGCAGTACTTC

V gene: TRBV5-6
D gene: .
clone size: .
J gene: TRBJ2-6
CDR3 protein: CASSFPGARANVLTF
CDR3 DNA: TGTGCCAGCAGCTTTCCAGGCGCGCGGGCCAACGTCCTGACTTTC

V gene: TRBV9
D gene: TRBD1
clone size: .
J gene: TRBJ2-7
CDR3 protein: CASSGAKTGRSYEQYF
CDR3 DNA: TGTGCCAGCAGCGGCGCTAAGACAGGGCGCTCCTACGAGCAGTACTTC

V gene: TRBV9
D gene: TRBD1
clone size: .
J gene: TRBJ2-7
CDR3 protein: CASSPRDSSYEQYF
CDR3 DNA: TGTGCCAGCAGCCCCCGGGACAGCTCCTACGAGCAGTACTTC

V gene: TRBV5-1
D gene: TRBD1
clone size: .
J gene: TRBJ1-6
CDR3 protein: CASSLGTGESPLHF
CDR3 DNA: TGCGCCAGCAGCTTGGGGACAGGGGAATCACCCCTCCACTTT

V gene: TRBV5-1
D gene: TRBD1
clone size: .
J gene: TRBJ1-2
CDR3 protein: CASSFGGTGSRYGYTF
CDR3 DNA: TGCGCCAGCAGCTTCGGGGGGACAGGGTCCCGCTATGGCTACACCTTC

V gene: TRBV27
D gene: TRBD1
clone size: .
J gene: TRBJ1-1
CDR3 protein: CASSQRDRGTEAFF
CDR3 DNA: TGTGCCAGCAGTCAAAGGGACAGGGGGACTGAAGCTTTCTTT

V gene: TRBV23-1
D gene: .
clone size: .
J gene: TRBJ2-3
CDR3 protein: CASSQSGRDTQYF
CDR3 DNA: TGCGCCAGCAGTCAATCGGGGCGAGATACGCAGTATTTT

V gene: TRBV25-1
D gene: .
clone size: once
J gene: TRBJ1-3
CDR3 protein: CASSERSPGNTIYF
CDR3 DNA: TGTGCCAGCAGTGAAAGGAGTCCTGGAAACACCATATATTTT